This T cell receptor (beta chain) comes out of a study of T cells in Graves' hyperthyroidism and ophthalmopathy. The study defined stable Graves' hyperthyroidism as no ophthalmopathy progression within 18 months. Roughly 10 ml of fresh peripheral blood supplied the PBMCs. General study findings and limits: In the analysis, a 13 V-J model separated ophthalmopathy from stable hyperthyroidism.

CDR1 and CDR2 (germline): SEHNR, FQNEAQ (reference sequence). The V and J ends lost 5 bases and 0 bases respectively, with 5 bases between them. This CDR3 has 13 residues. Worth noting for this clonotype: Antigen: not known.

There were TCR beta CDR3 regions amplified from RNA transcripts. First-round RT-PCR with HTBI primers amplified the TCR CDR3 region. MiXCR, applied by TCRdb to the multiplex PCR reads, yields one record per CDR3 protein. The data contain approximately 590,000 distinct CDR3 sequences, around a sixth of them singletons. Sequenced sample: blood. This receptor was identified in a woman younger than 45 with Graves' hyperthyroidism. V gene TRBV7-9 combines with J gene TRBJ2-4, with D maybe TRBD1 (5 bases). The CDR3 region has the DNA TGTGCCAGCAGCGGGGCAGCCAAAAACATTCAGTACTTC. It specifies CASSGAAKNIQYF.